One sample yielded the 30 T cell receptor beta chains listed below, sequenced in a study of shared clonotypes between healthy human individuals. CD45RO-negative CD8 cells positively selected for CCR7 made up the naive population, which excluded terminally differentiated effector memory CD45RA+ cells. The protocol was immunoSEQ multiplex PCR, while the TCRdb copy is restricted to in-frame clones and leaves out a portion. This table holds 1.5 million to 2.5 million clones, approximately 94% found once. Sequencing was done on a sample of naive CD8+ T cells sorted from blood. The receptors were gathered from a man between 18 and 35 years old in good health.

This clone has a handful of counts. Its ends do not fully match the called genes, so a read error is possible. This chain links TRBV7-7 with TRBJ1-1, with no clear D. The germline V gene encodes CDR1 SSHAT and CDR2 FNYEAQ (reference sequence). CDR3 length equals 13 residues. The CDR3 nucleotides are TGTGCTAGCAGCTTTAGCGCGAACACTGAAGCTTTCTTT. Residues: CASSFSANTEAFF.

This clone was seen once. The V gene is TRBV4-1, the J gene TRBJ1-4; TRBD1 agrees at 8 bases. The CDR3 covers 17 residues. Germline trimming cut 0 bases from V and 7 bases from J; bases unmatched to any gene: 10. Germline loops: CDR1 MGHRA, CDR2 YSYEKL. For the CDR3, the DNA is TGCGCCAGCAGCCAAGATCTGGAAGGACAGGGTGGTGAAAAACTGTTTTTT. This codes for CASSQDLEGQGGEKLFF.

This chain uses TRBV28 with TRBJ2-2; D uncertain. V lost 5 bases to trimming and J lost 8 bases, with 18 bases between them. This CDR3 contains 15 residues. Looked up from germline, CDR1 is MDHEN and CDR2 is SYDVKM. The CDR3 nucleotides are TGTGCCAGCAGTCTCCTCATGCCCGAACAGGGGGAGCTGTTTTTT. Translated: CASSLLMPEQGELFF.

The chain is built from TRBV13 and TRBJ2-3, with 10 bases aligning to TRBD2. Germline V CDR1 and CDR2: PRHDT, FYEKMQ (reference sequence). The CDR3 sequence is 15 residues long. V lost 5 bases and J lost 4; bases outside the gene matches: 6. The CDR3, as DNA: TGTGCCAGCAGCGCTAGCGGGGGTGGTGCAGATACGCAGTATTTT. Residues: CASSASGGGADTQYF.

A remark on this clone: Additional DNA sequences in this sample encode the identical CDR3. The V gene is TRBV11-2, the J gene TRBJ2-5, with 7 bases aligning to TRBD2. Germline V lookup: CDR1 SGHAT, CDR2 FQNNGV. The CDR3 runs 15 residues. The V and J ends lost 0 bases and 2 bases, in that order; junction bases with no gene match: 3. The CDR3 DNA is TGTGCCAGCAGCTTAGAGCGGGGGTTACAAGAGACCCAGTACTTC. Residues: CASSLERGLQETQYF.

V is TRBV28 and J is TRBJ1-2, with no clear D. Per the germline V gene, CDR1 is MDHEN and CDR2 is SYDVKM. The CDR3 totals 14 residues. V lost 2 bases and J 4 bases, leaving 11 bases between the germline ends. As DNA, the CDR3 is TGTGCCAGCAGTTTAGCGGCAGCCGGCTATGGCTACACCTTC. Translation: CASSLAAAGYGYTF.

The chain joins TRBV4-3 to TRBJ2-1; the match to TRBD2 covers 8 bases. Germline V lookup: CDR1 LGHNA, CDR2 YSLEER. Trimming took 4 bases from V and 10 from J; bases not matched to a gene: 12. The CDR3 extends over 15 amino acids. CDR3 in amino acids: CASSPGLVSGGEQFF. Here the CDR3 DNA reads TGCGCCAGCAGCCCGGGACTAGTGTCCGGGGGGGAGCAGTTCTTC.

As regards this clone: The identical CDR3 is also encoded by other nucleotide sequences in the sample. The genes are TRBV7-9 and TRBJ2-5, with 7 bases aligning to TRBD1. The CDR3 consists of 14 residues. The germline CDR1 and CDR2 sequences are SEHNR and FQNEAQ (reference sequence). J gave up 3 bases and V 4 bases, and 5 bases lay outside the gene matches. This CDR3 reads CASSSLDREETQYF. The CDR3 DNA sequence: TGTGCCAGCAGCTCCCTTGACAGGGAAGAGACCCAGTACTTC.

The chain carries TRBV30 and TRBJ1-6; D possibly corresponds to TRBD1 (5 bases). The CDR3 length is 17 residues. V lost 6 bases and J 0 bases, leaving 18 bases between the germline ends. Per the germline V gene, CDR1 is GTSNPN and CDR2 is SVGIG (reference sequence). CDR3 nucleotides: TGTGCCTGCCAGACCCCAGACAGCAGCTCCTATAATTCACCCCTCCACTTT. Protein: CACQTPDSSSYNSPLHF.

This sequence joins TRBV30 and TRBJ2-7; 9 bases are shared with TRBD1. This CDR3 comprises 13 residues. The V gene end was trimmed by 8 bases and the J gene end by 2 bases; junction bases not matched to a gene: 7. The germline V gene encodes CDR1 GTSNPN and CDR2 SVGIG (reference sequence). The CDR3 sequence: CAQDRGIAYEQYF. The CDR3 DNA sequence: TGTGCCCAGGACAGGGGAATAGCCTACGAGCAGTACTTC. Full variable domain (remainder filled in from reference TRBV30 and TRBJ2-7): SQTIHQWPATLVQPVGSPLSLECTVEGTSNPNLYWYRQAAGRGLQLLFYSVGIGQISSEVPQNLSASRPQDRQFILSSKKLLLSDSGFYLCAQDRGIAYEQYFGPGTRLTVT.

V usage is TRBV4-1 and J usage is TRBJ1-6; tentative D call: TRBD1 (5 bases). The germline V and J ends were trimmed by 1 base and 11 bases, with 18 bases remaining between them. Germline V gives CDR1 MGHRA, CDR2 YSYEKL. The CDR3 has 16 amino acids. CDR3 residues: CASSQVDRDPGTPLHF. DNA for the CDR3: TGCGCCAGCAGCCAAGTCGACCGGGACCCCGGTACACCCCTCCACTTT.

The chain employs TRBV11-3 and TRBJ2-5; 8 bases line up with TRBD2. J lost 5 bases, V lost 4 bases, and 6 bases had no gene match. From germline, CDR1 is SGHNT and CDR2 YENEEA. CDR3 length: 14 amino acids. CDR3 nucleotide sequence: TGTGCCAGCAGCTCCACGACTAGCGTGGAGACCCAGTACTTC. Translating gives CASSSTTSVETQYF.

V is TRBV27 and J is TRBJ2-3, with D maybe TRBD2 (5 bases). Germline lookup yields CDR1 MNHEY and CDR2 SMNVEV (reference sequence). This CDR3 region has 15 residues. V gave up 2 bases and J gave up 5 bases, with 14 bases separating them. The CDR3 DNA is TGTGCCAGCAGTTTAATCGCGGTGGACTTAGATACGCAGTATTTT. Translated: CASSLIAVDLDTQYF.

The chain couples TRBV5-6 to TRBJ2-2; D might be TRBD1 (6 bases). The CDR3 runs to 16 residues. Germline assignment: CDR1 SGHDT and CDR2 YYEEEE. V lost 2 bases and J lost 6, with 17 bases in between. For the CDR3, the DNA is TGTGCCAGCAGCTTAAGGGGGTCCTGGGTCCCCGGGGAGCTGTTTTTT. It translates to CASSLRGSWVPGELFF.

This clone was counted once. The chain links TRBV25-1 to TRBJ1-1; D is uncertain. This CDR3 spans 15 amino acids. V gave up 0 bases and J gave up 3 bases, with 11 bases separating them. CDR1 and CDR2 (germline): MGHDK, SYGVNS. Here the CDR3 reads CASSEYDRADTEAFF. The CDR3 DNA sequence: TGTGCCAGCAGTGAATATGATCGGGCTGACACTGAAGCTTTCTTT.

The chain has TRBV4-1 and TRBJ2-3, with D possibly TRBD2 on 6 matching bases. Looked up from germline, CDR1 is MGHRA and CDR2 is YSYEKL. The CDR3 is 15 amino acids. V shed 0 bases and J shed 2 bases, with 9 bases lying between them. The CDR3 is CASSQDGRSTDTQYF. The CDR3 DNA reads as TGCGCCAGCAGCCAAGATGGGAGGTCCACAGATACGCAGTATTTT.

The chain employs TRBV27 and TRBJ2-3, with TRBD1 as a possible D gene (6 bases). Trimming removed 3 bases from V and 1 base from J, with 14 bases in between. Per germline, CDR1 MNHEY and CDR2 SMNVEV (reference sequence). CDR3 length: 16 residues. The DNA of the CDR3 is TGTGCCAGCAGTTTGTCTGCTGCAGGGGGCACAGATACGCAGTATTTT. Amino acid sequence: CASSLSAAGGTDTQYF.

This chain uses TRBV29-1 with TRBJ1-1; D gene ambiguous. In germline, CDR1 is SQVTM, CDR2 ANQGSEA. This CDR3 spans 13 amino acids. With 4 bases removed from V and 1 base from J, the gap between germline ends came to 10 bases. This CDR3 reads CSVVTPGNTEAFF. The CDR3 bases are TGCAGCGTTGTCACCCCGGGGAACACTGAAGCTTTCTTT.

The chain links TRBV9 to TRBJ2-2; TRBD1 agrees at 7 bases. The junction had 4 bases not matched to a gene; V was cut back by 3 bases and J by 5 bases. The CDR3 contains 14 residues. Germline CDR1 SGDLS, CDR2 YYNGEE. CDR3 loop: CASSGGQQTGELFF. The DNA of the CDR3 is TGTGCCAGCAGCGGGGGACAGCAAACCGGGGAGCTGTTTTTT.

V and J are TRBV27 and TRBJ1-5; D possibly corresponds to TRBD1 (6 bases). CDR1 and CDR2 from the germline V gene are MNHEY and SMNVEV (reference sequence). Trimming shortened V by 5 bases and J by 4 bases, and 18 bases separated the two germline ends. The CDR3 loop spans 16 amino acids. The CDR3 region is CASSPLSDRTNQPQHF. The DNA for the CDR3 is TGTGCCAGCAGTCCGCTATCCGACAGGACAAATCAGCCCCAGCATTTT.

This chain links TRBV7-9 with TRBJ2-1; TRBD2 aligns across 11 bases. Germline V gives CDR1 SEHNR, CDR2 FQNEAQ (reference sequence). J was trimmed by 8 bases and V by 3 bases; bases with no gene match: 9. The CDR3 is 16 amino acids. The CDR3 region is CASSFGLAGGSDEQFF. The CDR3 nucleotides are TGTGCCAGCAGCTTTGGTCTAGCGGGGGGAAGCGATGAGCAGTTCTTC.

CDR3 nucleotide sequence: TGTGCCACCAGCAGAGATGGGACAGGGCGATTGCGGGAGACCCAGTACTTC. Protein sequence: CATSRDGTGRLRETQYF. The chain recombines TRBV15 with TRBJ2-5; TRBD1 aligns across 9 bases. V dropped 0 bases and J dropped 5; count of bases not matched to a gene: 10. Germline loops: CDR1 LNHNV, CDR2 YYDKDF (reference sequence). The CDR3 covers 17 residues.

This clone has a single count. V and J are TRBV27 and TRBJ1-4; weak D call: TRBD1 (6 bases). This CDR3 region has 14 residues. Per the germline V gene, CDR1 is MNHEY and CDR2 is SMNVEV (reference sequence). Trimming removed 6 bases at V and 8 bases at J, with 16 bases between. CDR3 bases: TGTGCCAGCAGCTCGGGACAACCCAACGAAAAACTGTTTTTT. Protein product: CASSSGQPNEKLFF.

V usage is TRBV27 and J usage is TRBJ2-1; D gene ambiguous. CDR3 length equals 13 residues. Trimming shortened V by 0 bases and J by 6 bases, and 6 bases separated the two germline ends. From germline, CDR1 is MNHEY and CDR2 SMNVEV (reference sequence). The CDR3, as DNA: TGTGCCAGCAGTTTATCCCCCGGCAATGAGCAGTTCTTC. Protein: CASSLSPGNEQFF.

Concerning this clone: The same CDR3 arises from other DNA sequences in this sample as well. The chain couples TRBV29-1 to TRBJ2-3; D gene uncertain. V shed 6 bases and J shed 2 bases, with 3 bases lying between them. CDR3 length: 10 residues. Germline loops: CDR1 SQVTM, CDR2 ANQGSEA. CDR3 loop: CSVDTDTQYF. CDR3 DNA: TGCAGCGTGGACACAGATACGCAGTATTTT.

The CDR3 sequence: CASTWGDGTYEQYF. CDR3 sequence (DNA): TGTGCCAGCACCTGGGGGGACGGAACCTACGAGCAGTACTTC. The chain employs TRBV6-5 and TRBJ2-7; maybe TRBD2 (6 bases). V was shortened by 7 bases and J by 2 bases, with 15 bases between the two germline ends. The CDR3 spans 14 residues. Looked up from germline, CDR1 is MNHEY and CDR2 is SVGAGI.

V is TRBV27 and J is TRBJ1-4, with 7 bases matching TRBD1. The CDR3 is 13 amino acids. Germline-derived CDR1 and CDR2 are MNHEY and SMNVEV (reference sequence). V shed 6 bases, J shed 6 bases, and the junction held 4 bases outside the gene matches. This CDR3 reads CASRGQGDEKLFF. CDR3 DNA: TGTGCCAGCAGAGGGCAGGGGGATGAAAAACTGTTTTTT.

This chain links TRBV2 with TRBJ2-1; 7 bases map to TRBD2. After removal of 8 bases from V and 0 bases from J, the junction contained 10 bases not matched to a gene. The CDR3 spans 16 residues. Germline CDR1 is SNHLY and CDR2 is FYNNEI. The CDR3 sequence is CASSITSVSSYNEQFF. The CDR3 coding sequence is TGTGCCAGCTCGATTACTAGCGTGAGCTCCTACAATGAGCAGTTCTTC. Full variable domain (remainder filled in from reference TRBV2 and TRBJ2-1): EPEVTQTPSHQVTQMGQEVILRCVPISNHLYFYWYRQILGQKVEFLVSFYNNEISEKSEIFDDQFSVERPDGSNFTLKIRSTKLEDSAMYFCASSITSVSSYNEQFFGPGTRLTVL.

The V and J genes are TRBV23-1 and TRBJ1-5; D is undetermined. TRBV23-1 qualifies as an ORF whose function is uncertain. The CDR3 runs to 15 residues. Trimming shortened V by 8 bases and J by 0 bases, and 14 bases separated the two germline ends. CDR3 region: CASSDGNLSNQPQHF. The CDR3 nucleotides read TGCGCCAGCTCAGACGGGAACCTTAGCAATCAGCCCCAGCATTTT.

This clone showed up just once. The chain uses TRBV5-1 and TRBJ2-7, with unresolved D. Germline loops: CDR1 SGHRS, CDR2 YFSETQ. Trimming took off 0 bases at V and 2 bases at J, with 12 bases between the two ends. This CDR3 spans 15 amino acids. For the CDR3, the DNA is TGCGCCAGCAGCTTGGACCCCTCGTCTCCCTACGAGCAGTACTTC. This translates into CASSLDPSSPYEQYF.